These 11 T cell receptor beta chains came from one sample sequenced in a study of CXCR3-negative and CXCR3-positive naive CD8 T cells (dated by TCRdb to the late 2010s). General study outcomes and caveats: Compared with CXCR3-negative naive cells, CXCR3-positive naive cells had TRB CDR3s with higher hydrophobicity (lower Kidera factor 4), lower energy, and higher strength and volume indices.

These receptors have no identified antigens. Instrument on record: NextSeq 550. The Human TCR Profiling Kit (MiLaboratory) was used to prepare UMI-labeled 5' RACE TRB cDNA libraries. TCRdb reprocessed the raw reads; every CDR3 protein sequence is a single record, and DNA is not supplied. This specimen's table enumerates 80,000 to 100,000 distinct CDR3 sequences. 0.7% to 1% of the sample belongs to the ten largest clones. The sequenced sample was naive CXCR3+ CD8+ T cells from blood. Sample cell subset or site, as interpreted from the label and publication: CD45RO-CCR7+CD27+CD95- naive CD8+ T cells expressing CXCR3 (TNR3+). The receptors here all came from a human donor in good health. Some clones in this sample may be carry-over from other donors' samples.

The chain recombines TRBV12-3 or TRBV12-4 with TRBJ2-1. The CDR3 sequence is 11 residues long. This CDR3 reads CASRAYNEQFF.

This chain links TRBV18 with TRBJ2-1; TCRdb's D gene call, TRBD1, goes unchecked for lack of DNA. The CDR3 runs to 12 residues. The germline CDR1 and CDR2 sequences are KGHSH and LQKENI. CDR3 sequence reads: CAASGQGGEQFF.

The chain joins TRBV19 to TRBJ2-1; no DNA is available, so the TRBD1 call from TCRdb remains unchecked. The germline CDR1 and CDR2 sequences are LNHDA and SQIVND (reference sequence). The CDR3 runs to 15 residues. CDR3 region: CASSLSGATNNEQFF.

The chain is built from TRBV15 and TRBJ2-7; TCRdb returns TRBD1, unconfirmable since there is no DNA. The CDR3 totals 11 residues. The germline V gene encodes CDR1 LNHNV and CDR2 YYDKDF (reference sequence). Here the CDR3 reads CAIAIGDEQYF.

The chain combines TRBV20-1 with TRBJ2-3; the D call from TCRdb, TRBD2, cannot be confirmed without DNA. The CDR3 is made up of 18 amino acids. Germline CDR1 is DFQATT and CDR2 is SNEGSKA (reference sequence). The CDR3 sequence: CSARAKPQFGRFADTQYF.

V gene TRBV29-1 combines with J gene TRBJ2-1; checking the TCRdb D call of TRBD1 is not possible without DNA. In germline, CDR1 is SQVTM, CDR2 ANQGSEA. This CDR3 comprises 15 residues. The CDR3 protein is CSAHSGQAVYNEQFF.

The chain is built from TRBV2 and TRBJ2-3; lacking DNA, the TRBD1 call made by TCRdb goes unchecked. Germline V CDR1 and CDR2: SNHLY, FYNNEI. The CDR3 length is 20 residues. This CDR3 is CASSEAVSPVLALSTDTQYF. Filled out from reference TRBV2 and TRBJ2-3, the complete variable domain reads EPEVTQTPSHQVTQMGQEVILRCVPISNHLYFYWYRQILGQKVEFLVSFYNNEISEKSEIFDDQFSVERPDGSNFTLKIRSTKLEDSAMYFCASSEAVSPVLALSTDTQYFGPGTRLTVL.

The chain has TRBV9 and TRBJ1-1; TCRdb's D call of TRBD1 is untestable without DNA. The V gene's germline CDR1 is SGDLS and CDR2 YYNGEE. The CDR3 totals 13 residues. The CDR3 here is CASSVGAGTEAFF.

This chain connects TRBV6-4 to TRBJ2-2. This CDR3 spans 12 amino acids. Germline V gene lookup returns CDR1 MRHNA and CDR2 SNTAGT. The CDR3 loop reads CASSGESGELFF.

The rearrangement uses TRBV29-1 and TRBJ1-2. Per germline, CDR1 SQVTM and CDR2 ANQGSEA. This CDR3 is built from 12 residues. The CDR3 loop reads CSVVSRSYGYTF.

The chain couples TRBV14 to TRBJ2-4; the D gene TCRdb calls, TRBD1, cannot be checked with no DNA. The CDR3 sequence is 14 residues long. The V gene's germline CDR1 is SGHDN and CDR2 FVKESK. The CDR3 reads CASSQTGYLDIQYF.